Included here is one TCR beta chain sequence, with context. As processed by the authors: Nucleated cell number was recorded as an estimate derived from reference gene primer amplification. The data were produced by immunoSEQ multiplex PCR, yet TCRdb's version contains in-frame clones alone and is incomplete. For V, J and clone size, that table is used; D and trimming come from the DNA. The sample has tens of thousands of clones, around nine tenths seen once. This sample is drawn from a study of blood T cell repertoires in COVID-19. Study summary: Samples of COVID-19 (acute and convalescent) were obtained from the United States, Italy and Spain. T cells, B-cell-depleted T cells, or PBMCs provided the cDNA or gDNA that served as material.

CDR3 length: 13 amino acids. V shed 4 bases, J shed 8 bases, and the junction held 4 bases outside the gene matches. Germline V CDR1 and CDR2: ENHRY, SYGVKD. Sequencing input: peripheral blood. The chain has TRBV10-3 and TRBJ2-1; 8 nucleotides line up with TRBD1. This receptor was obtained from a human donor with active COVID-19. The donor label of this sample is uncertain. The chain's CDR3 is CAISAGTGDEQFF. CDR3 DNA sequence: TGTGCCATCAGTGCCGGGACAGGCGATGAGCAGTTCTTC.